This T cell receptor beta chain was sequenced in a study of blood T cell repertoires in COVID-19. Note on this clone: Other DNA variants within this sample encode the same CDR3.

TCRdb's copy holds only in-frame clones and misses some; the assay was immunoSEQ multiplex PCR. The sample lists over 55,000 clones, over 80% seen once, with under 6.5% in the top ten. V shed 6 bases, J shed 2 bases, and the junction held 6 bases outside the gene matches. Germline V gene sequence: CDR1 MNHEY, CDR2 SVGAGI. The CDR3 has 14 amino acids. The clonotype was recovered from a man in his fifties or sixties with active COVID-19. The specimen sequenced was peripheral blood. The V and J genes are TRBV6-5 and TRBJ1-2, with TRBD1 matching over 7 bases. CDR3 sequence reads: CASRTGQANYGYTF. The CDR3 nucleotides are TGTGCCAGCAGGACCGGACAGGCAAACTATGGCTACACCTTC.